The entry below describes one T cell receptor (beta chain). This clone's antigen is unknown. Per-base qualities were not stored, and no clone one base away is much larger. The junction shows trimming of 3 bases on V and 7 bases on J, and the gene matches do not reach 11 bases of it. CDR3 length: 16 amino acids, cysteine to phenylalanine. The sequence is cut down to CDR3 DNA, 48 bases in frame from base 1. The germline V gene sets CDR1 to MDHEN and CDR2 to SYDVKM. The data belong to a study of technical replicates of blood from a few donors (dated by TCRdb to 2016 to 2017). The library was made by the immunoSEQ multiplex PCR assay. TCRdb took this table from immuneACCESS and kept in-frame rearrangements with V and J called. Such tables lack part of the clones; where checked against another copy, unresolved V genes explain under half of the gap, and the rest is unexplained. Across this sample there are roughly 73,000 clones, with 93% seen only once. The ten largest clonotypes hold about 0.26% of the sample.

Material: T cells isolated from PBMCs. The chain was built from TRBV28 and TRBJ2-1; the junction holds 8 bases that match TRBD1. The TCR comes from a human donor in good health. At the DNA level, the sequence is TGTGCCAGCAGTTTGCAGACAGGGGTGGGAGCAAATGAGCAGTTCTTC. It translates to CASSLQTGVGANEQFF.